One sample yielded the 27 T cell receptor beta chains listed below, sequenced in a study of T-cell reconstitution after alpha-beta-depleted transplantation in children. TCRbeta library construction was performed incorporating unique molecular identifiers. Each CDR3 protein is one row after TCRdb ran MiXCR on the PCR reads. The table records about 120,000 distinct CDR3 sequences, around 10% of them present only once. The sample in question was PBMCs from the stem cell graft donor, obtained from the stem cell graft. The receptors derive from a human donor who donated a stem cell graft to a child with acute lymphoblastic leukemia.

This clonotype came up once. The chain joins TRBV3-1 to TRBJ1-1; 7 bases agree with TRBD1. The CDR3 covers 14 residues. V trimming: 3 bases; J trimming: 5 bases; junction bases outside the gene matches: 6. Germline V lookup: CDR1 LGHDT, CDR2 YNNKEL (reference sequence). In DNA, the CDR3 is TGTGCCAGCAGCCATAAGACAGGGAGGACTGAAGCTTTCTTT. It translates to CASSHKTGRTEAFF.

This clonotype was picked up many times. The V and J genes are TRBV10-2 and TRBJ1-1; D is ambiguous. With 8 bases removed from V and 3 bases from J, the gap between germline ends came to 13 bases. The CDR3 length is 13 residues. The germline V gene has CDR1 WSHSY and CDR2 SAAADI. CDR3 coding DNA: TGCGCCAGCTCTAATGGCAGGTACACTGAAGCTTTCTTT. Translation gives CASSNGRYTEAFF.

This clonotype was picked up many times. The chain has TRBV2 and TRBJ2-3, with TRBD2 matching 10 bases. Germline V gives CDR1 SNHLY, CDR2 FYNNEI. This CDR3 has 15 amino acids. V lost 4 bases and J lost 3; bases outside the gene matches: 4. The CDR3 is CASSALAGETDTQYF. The CDR3 nucleotides read TGTGCCAGCAGTGCTCTAGCGGGAGAGACAGATACGCAGTATTTT.

In this sample, this clonotype turned up many times. The rearrangement links TRBV24-1 to TRBJ2-2, with 9 bases aligning to TRBD1. In germline, CDR1 is KGHDR, CDR2 SFDVKD. The CDR3 contains 17 residues. V shed 3 bases, J shed 1 base, and the junction held 5 bases outside the gene matches. CDR3 in DNA: TGTGCCACCAGTGATCCAGGGACAGGGAGGAACACCGGGGAGCTGTTTTTT. It yields the protein CATSDPGTGRNTGELFF.

This clonotype occurred many times. This sequence joins TRBV12-3 or TRBV12-4 and TRBJ2-2, with D maybe TRBD1 (5 bases). Trimming took 3 bases from V and 7 from J, leaving 12 bases between them. This CDR3 has 14 residues. The CDR3 DNA sequence: TGTGCCAGCAGTTTCGGAAACGGACACGGGGAGCTGTTTTTT. The encoded protein is CASSFGNGHGELFF.

The chain recombines TRBV7-9 with TRBJ1-4; a possible D gene is TRBD1 (6 bases). Trimming shortened V by 0 bases and J by 8 bases, and 16 bases separated the two germline ends. The V gene's germline CDR1 is SEHNR and CDR2 FQNEAQ (reference sequence). The CDR3 runs to 16 residues. The CDR3 region is CASSLAMGGRREKLFF. In nucleotides, the CDR3 is TGTGCCAGCAGCTTAGCGATGGGGGGGCGCCGAGAAAAACTGTTTTTT.

This clonotype was detected ten times or more. The J gene is TRBJ2-3, the V gene TRBV12-3 or TRBV12-4; 8 bases are shared with TRBD2. The CDR3 spans 15 residues. Unmatched junction bases numbered 9, after V lost 5 bases and J lost 5 bases. CDR3 DNA sequence: TGTGCCAGCAGTCCCCCCGGGGGGGCCCAAGATACGCAGTATTTT. This translates into CASSPPGGAQDTQYF.

This clonotype was picked up many times. The rearrangement uses TRBV12-5 and TRBJ1-2; the match to TRBD1 covers 8 bases. CDR3 length: 17 amino acids. Losses at the gene ends were 0 bases for V and 8 bases for J; bases not matched to a gene: 14. Germline lookup yields CDR1 LGHNT and CDR2 FRNRAP. The CDR3 sequence: CASGLVPPDRELEGYTF. In nucleotides, the CDR3 is TGTGCTAGTGGTTTGGTACCCCCGGACAGGGAGTTAGAGGGCTACACCTTC.

The table lists this clonotype with many counts. The V gene is TRBV3-1, the J gene TRBJ2-5; no clear D gene. V lost 5 bases and J lost 1, with 5 bases in between. This CDR3 region has 12 residues. Germline V CDR1 and CDR2: LGHDT, YNNKEL (reference sequence). The CDR3 nucleotides read TGTGCCAGCAGCGCCTCCCAAGAGACCCAGTACTTC. As protein: CASSASQETQYF.

This clonotype was recorded at least ten times. CDR3 sequence (DNA): TGCAGCGTTGACTTAGGGGACGGCTTCCTTAATTACGAGCAGTACTTC. This gives the protein CSVDLGDGFLNYEQYF. The chain joins TRBV29-1 to TRBJ2-7; D is possibly TRBD1 or TRBD2 (5 bases each). The CDR3 length is 16 residues. Trimming cost V 3 bases and J 4 bases, with 22 bases left between them. Germline CDR1 is SQVTM and CDR2 is ANQGSEA.

This clonotype was detected ten times or more. V gene TRBV14 combines with J gene TRBJ2-1, with D possibly being TRBD2 (6 bases). CDR1 is SGHDN and CDR2 is FVKESK in the germline V gene. The CDR3 covers 15 residues. Trimming pared 1 base from V and 4 bases from J, leaving 11 bases between. The CDR3 is CASSQGLGRYNEQFF. CDR3 DNA sequence: TGTGCCAGCAGCCAAGGACTAGGGCGGTACAATGAGCAGTTCTTC.

This clonotype was found many times. The genes are TRBV24-1 and TRBJ2-2; the match to TRBD1 covers 12 bases. CDR1 KGHDR and CDR2 SFDVKD come from the germline V gene. With 3 bases clipped from V and 5 bases from J, the junction kept 15 bases outside the gene matches. This CDR3 is 20 amino acids long. Here the CDR3 DNA reads TGTGCCACCAGTGATGCCCGGGACAGGGGGCGTACAGTAAAAACCGGGGAGCTGTTTTTT. Translation: CATSDARDRGRTVKTGELFF.

This clonotype was counted at least ten times. The rearrangement uses TRBV7-2 and TRBJ2-1; D gene ambiguous. Between the trimmed V and J ends, which lost 5 bases and 6 bases, there was a span of 5 bases. CDR1 is SGHTA and CDR2 is FQGNSA in the germline V gene. The CDR3 is made up of 11 amino acids. The CDR3 region is CASSTFNEQFF. CDR3 coding DNA: TGTGCCAGCAGCACGTTCAATGAGCAGTTCTTC.

This clonotype occurred many times. The chain employs TRBV5-1 and TRBJ2-5, with D possibly matching TRBD1 (5 bases). Germline CDR1 SGHRS, CDR2 YFSETQ. V gave up 4 bases and J gave up 2 bases, with 12 bases separating them. This CDR3 contains 14 residues. The CDR3 DNA reads TGCGCCAGCAGCATGGACATAGATCAAGAGACCCAGTACTTC. Protein: CASSMDIDQETQYF.

The rearrangement uses TRBV29-1 and TRBJ1-1; D is possibly TRBD1 (6 bases). The CDR3 extends over 13 amino acids. V lost 7 bases to trimming and J lost 0 bases, with 12 bases between them. The germline V gene has CDR1 SQVTM and CDR2 ANQGSEA. The CDR3: CSGRDTLNTEAFF. The CDR3 DNA reads as TGCAGCGGGCGGGACACCCTGAACACTGAAGCTTTCTTT.

This clonotype turned up a few times. CDR3 nucleotide sequence: TGTGCCAGCAGCCCGGGGGACAGGGTACAAGAGACCCAGTACTTC. Translated: CASSPGDRVQETQYF. V usage is TRBV11-2 and J usage is TRBJ2-5; 9 nucleotides match TRBD1. The CDR3 runs 15 residues. From germline, CDR1 is SGHAT and CDR2 FQNNGV. After removal of 5 bases from V and 2 bases from J, the junction contained 6 bases not matched to a gene.

Many counts were recorded for this clonotype. This chain joins TRBV7-2 and TRBJ2-1; D not resolved. Germline V gives CDR1 SGHTA, CDR2 FQGNSA. The CDR3 is 13 amino acids. V lost 1 base and J lost 4, with 5 bases in between. Written as DNA, the CDR3 is TGTGCCAGCAGCTTAGTCCAGTACAATGAGCAGTTCTTC. Translation gives CASSLVQYNEQFF.

Points on this clonotype: It may be a read error: a sequence one base away is much more abundant. The rearrangement uses TRBV5-1 and TRBJ1-2; D is ambiguous. CDR1 is SGHRS, CDR2 YFSETQ, per germline. Between the trimmed V and J ends, which lost 2 bases and 4 bases, there was a span of 12 bases. The CDR3 extends over 14 amino acids. CDR3 nucleotide sequence: TGCGCCAGCAGCTTCCAACCCTCGGCCTATGGCTACACCTTC. This translates into CASSFQPSAYGYTF.

This clonotype occurred many times. This sequence may be a read error, since a much larger clone differs from it by one base. The gene calls are TRBV5-1 and TRBJ2-5; no definite D call. Germline-derived CDR1 and CDR2 are SGHRS and YFSETQ. The CDR3 is made up of 12 amino acids. V gave up 1 base and J gave up 5 bases, with 6 bases separating them. CDR3 nucleotides: TGCGCCAGCAGCTTGACTGGGGAGACCCAGTACTTC. The encoded protein is CASSLTGETQYF.

Many counts were recorded for this clonotype. J is TRBJ1-5 and V is TRBV5-6, with D possibly being TRBD1 (5 bases). Deletions cut 4 bases from V and 0 bases from J, with 14 bases between. The CDR3 loop spans 16 amino acids. Germline assignment: CDR1 SGHDT and CDR2 YYEEEE. Written as DNA, the CDR3 is TGTGCCAGCAGCCTCCGGGGGGGAGGTAGCAATCAGCCCCAGCATTTT. Its protein product is CASSLRGGGSNQPQHF.

The sample holds many counts of this clonotype. The chain links TRBV5-1 to TRBJ2-3; a weak D match, TRBD2 (5 bases). The CDR3 has 13 amino acids. Germline loops: CDR1 SGHRS, CDR2 YFSETQ. V dropped 2 bases and J dropped 4 bases, with 8 bases sitting between them. CDR3 region: CASSLLEADTQYF. Here the CDR3 DNA reads TGCGCCAGCAGCTTACTAGAGGCAGATACGCAGTATTTT.

This clonotype was seen repeatedly, ten times or more. The V and J genes are TRBV18 and TRBJ2-2; 10 bases agree with TRBD2. The CDR3 spans 16 residues. V dropped 0 bases and J dropped 4; count of bases not matched to a gene: 2. CDR1 is KGHSH, CDR2 LQKENI, per germline. CDR3 bases: TGTGCCAGCTCACCACCGAGCGGGAGGGGCACCGGGGAGCTGTTTTTT. Its translation is CASSPPSGRGTGELFF.

This clonotype was observed many times. The chain has TRBV10-3 and TRBJ1-5; the match to TRBD1 covers 8 bases. The germline gives CDR1 ENHRY, CDR2 SYGVKD. The CDR3 extends over 15 amino acids. V dropped 2 bases and J dropped 4; count of bases not matched to a gene: 4. CDR3 sequence (DNA): TGTGCCATCAGTGAGGGACAGGGCCAAAATCAGCCCCAGCATTTT. This gives the protein CAISEGQGQNQPQHF.

The chain links TRBV28 to TRBJ1-2; D possibly corresponds to TRBD1 (5 bases). Trimming cost V 6 bases and J 6 bases, with 20 bases left between them. CDR1 and CDR2 from the germline V gene are MDHEN and SYDVKM. The CDR3 runs 15 residues. The CDR3 region has the DNA TGTGCCAGCAGATCCCAACAGGTGGGGGTCGATGGCTACACCTTC. Residues: CASRSQQVGVDGYTF.

This clonotype showed up many times. The rearrangement joins TRBV20-1 to TRBJ2-3; D is perhaps TRBD1 (6 bases). This CDR3 is 14 amino acids long. Germline CDR1 DFQATT, CDR2 SNEGSKA (reference sequence). The ends were cut back, 5 bases at V and 4 bases at J, with 16 bases in the middle. CDR3 protein: CSAETGGLADTQYF. In nucleotides, the CDR3 is TGCAGTGCTGAGACAGGTGGCCTCGCAGATACGCAGTATTTT.

A note on this clonotype: A much larger clone lies one base from this, so it may be a read error. The V and J genes are TRBV12-3 or TRBV12-4 and TRBJ1-5; maybe TRBD1 (5 bases). This CDR3 region has 16 residues. V lost 3 bases to trimming and J lost 1 base, with 13 bases between them. The CDR3 nucleotides read TGTGCCAGCAGTTTCTATTTAGACAGCAGCAATCAGCCCCAGCATTTT. Protein product: CASSFYLDSSNQPQHF.

This clonotype occurred many times. The chain is built from TRBV2 and TRBJ1-5; the D is unclear. The CDR3 length is 14 residues. V lost 1 base and J 6 bases, leaving 10 bases between the germline ends. In germline, CDR1 is SNHLY, CDR2 FYNNEI. Here the CDR3 DNA reads TGTGCCAGCAGTGAAGGGGAGGAGAGTCAGCCCCAGCATTTT. Amino acid sequence: CASSEGEESQPQHF.